This entry is about one T cell receptor (beta chain). No cognate antigen has been identified for it. The sample comes from a study of cytomegalovirus exposure and HLA in healthy donors (dated by TCRdb to 2016 to 2017). Broadly, across the study: An earlier analysis of some 500 of the donors reported approximately 270 Gb of sequence data and some 100 million unique TCR beta sequences from 150 million to 200 million T cells. The genetic ancestry cluster associated with self-reported Caucasian donors included 65% to 90% of the 300 to 400 genotyped donors. The study used immunosequencing to profile the T cell repertoires of approximately 630 subjects and linked those repertoires to cytomegalovirus serostatus. In a later genetic analysis, genome-wide SNP genotypes for about three fifths of the 666 donors were used, and that subset was treated as a discovery cohort. Among around 400 genotyped donors of the cohort, an average of roughly 230,000 unique TCR beta nucleotide sequences was sequenced per donor, of which roughly 18% were non-productive. The study aimed to test whether signatures of past pathogen exposure could be identified by cataloging public T cell receptors. To study patterns of TCR occurrence, a later analysis re-analyzed previously published TCR beta repertoires from 700 or so donors and added high-resolution HLA genotyping. Typing coverage differed by locus: A, B, C, DRB1 and DQB1 were typed in roughly 620-630 donors, DQA1 in roughly 510, DPA1 in roughly 590, and DPB1 in 472. An early release that covered approximately 600 HLA-typed donors contained approximately 300 gigabases of sequencing data and tens of millions of unique TCR sequences. An earlier analysis of some 500 of the donors applied high-throughput TCR beta sequencing to assess whether each TCR beta V gene segment acted as functional or pseudogenic. In addition to the first cohort of approximately 670 subjects, a separate validation cohort of around 110 different subjects was used. In the later analysis, no new phenotypic data were used to find candidate immune exposures; instead, reliance was placed on TCR beta sequences and their occurrence across donors. Both class I and class II loci were covered by HLA typing, at four-digit resolution. Alongside the repertoire data, information on donor age, sex, ethnicity and CMV serostatus was compiled. All discovery cohort repertoires had been generated using a single sequencing platform. To predict cytomegalovirus infection status, the study combined high-throughput TCR immunosequencing, statistical association of individual TCRs with disease status, and machine learning. About five DR-DQ haplotypes were treated as single units for association and clustering because of strong linkage in the cohort. Paper-wide results and their limitations: In this cohort, only TCR beta chains were sequenced, and detectable features were limited by the absence of alpha or paired-chain data. When HLA alleles, especially DR and DQ, strongly co-occurred, attributing TCR associations to individual alleles was difficult. In a later genetic analysis, a missense DCLRE1C variant was associated with V-gene and J-gene trimming of TCR beta chains, and the association was replicated in an independent cohort. Linkage disequilibrium might explain the correlated functional status among segregating V segments, but an unknown experimental factor could not be excluded. A few of the identified cytomegalovirus-associated TCR beta chains were confirmed in vitro to be specific for cytomegalovirus antigens. An earlier analysis of approximately 600 of the donors showed that most TCR beta V segments appeared in productive rearrangements either about 87% or about 30% of the time, which broadly matched IMGT annotations. The sequencing pipeline was judged likely to have produced a cluster of highly shared sequence variants as a technical artifact. In a later genetic analysis, fewer N-insertions in productive TCRs were reported among donors in an Asian-associated ancestry cluster than the roughly 700-donor mean. While some public TCRs were present in many individuals, most TCR sequences turned up only very rarely across donors. The study gave a list of more than 150 TCR beta chains associated with cytomegalovirus. Presence/absence analyses assumed roughly uniform sequencing depth across donors, an assumption that may not hold. Because some donors lacked HLA typing at each locus, the association tests relied only on the typed subset. According to a later analysis, TCR association rates differed among HLA loci, with DRB1 alleles showing the most associated TCRs and HLA-C alleles showing the fewest. The classifier was reported to diagnose cytomegalovirus status with high specificity and sensitivity in both the original and validation cohorts. Because counts were too low, about 15 rarely observed V segments, including chromosome 9 orphons, were left out of the earlier analysis of a few hundred of the donors. The only immune exposure information available for the cohort was CMV serostatus. A further reported finding was that TCR beta sequences accurately predicted the HLA-A and HLA-B alleles for most subjects in the first cohort. A later analysis found that most CMV-associated TCR beta chains appeared HLA-restricted, with HLA associations seemingly driven largely by CMV exposure. The authors suggested that the approach could potentially be generalized to other disease states and immunological phenotypes. In a later analysis, several top co-occurrence clusters were reported to appear linked to parvovirus B19, influenza, CMV and Epstein-Barr virus. A later analysis associated 16,951 TCR beta sequences with specific HLA alleles at a false discovery rate of 0.05. Compared with equally common non-associated chains, HLA-associated TCR beta chains in a later analysis were more clonally expanded and had lower generation probabilities.

The cohort consisted of 600 to 700 healthy bone marrow donors. All cohort members were sampled while nominally healthy, although unrecorded immune exposures were likely present. The donor was CMV seropositive and belonged to the group of 250 to 300 seropositive cohort members. A peripheral blood sample was collected from each donor, and TCR beta sequencing was performed on peripheral blood mononuclear cells. The Qiagen DNeasy Blood Extraction Kit was used to extract genomic DNA from the blood cell samples. The method was the immunoSEQ multiplex PCR assay. A mixture of 60 forward primers for TCR Vbeta segments and 13 reverse primers for TCR Jbeta segments was used in the multiplex PCR. A multiplex PCR assay on genomic DNA amplified the CDR3 region of rearranged TCR beta genes. Amplified TCR beta libraries were sequenced as 87-base-pair reads on the Illumina HiSeq System. Per the source publication's procedure: A later analysis tallied approximately 87 million unique TCR beta chains across the 550 to 850 repertoires, and approximately 11 million of those chains were shared by two or more donors. To remove PCR and sequencing errors, raw reads were error-corrected and collapsed into unique sequences using a nearest-neighbor algorithm that merged closely related sequences. V, D and J gene segments were assigned by aligning CDR3 sequences to IMGT reference sequences. For a sequence to be retained, a match of at least six nucleotides to both a V gene segment and a J gene segment was required. Rearrangements were called productive when the CDR3 lacked stop codons and stayed in frame with V and J; all others were non-productive. Following IMGT convention, CDR3 was defined as the stretch from the second conserved V-encoded cysteine up to the conserved J-encoded phenylalanine. The earlier analysis of about 530 of the donors excluded any sequence lacking an unambiguous match to a single V gene segment. An earlier analysis of a few hundred of the donors called V segments functional above 56.7% productive rearrangements and segregating when the between-donor standard deviation exceeded 5%. A statistical classification framework was built for diagnosing cytomegalovirus status from the catalog of TCR beta chain sequences. A later analysis assigned V and J genes by comparing TCR nucleotide sequences with IMGT/GENE-DB human TR gene sequences. Using the TCRdist pipeline, a later analysis assigned CDR3 sequences along with most-parsimonious VDJ recombination scenarios. A later analysis defined each TCR beta chain by its CDR3 amino acid sequence plus V-gene family, and excluded reads lacking a unique V-gene family. In a later analysis, some 600 highly shared, low-generation-probability nucleotide sequences were removed to address suspected cross-contamination and a sequencing artifact. In a later analysis, a clonal expansion index was calculated for each public chain from normalized within-repertoire ranks of inferred template counts. In a later analysis, generation probabilities were computed using a VDJ recombination model fitted to out-of-frame rearrangements, and the results were checked against IGoR. A later analysis scored TCR-TCR, TCR-HLA and TCR-CMV co-occurrence with hypergeometric tests, applying a repertoire-size bias correction to TCR pairs. To estimate false discovery rates, a later analysis permuted the HLA or CMV assignments 20 times. A later analysis grouped co-occurring TCRs with DBSCAN, adding TCRdist sequence similarity when clustering within HLA-allele-positive subsets. Repertoires with fewer than 30,000 or more than 120,000 public chains, plus five repertoires with anomalous nucleotide sharing, were excluded from co-occurrence clustering. The table comes from immuneACCESS by way of TCRdb, which keeps in-frame sequences with V and J called. Part of the clones is missing from these tables; in studies checked, under half for an unresolved V gene and the rest for unknown reasons. V and J calls and clone size are copied from that table; D and trimming were computed from the DNA. This sample's listing comprises roughly 40,000 clones. The top ten constitute around 8.9% of the sample.

This receptor was obtained from a middle-aged man in good health and CMV-seropositive. The specimen sequenced was PBMCs.

The DNA reads TGTGCCAGCAGCAGGGGGGGAGGGACAGGGAAAGAGCAGTACTTC. Protein translation: CASSRGGGTGKEQYF. The sequence is built from TRBV21-1 and TRBJ2-7; the table's D call TRBD1 went unverified against the DNA. TRBV21-1 is classified as a pseudogene. From cysteine to phenylalanine, the CDR3 is 15 amino acids long. The CDR3 DNA has 45 bases and is translated from base 1.